These 3 T cell receptor beta chains were all obtained from the same sample, sequenced in a study of resident and recirculating memory T cells in vitiligo. TCRdb's copy holds only in-frame clones and misses some; the assay was immunoSEQ multiplex PCR. Of tens of thousands of clones detected, just over 90% appear once; the ten largest clones hold more than 4.5%. The sequenced material came from blood. The receptors derive from a male donor with vitiligo.

The J gene is TRBJ2-1, the V gene TRBV29-1, with 10 bases identical to TRBD2. The CDR3 loop spans 20 amino acids. Germline V lookup: CDR1 SQVTM, CDR2 ANQGSEA. V was clipped by 1 base and J by 1 base; unmatched bases: 16. CDR3 loop: CSVEGVSSGRGFVSYNEQFF. As DNA, the CDR3 is TGCAGCGTTGAAGGGGTTTCTAGCGGGAGAGGATTTGTGTCCTACAATGAGCAGTTCTTC.

J is TRBJ1-1 and V is TRBV10-3; TRBD1 might be the D (5 bases). CDR3 length: 14 residues. Per the germline V gene, CDR1 is ENHRY and CDR2 is SYGVKD. The V end was cut by 6 bases, the J end by 4 bases, with 15 bases between. Written as DNA, the CDR3 is TGTGCCATCAGGCAGGACGGGGGTATCACTGAAGCTTTCTTT. It is translated as CAIRQDGGITEAFF.

The V gene is TRBV2, the J gene TRBJ1-1; D remains ambiguous. V was shortened by 3 bases and J by 0 bases, with 8 bases between the two germline ends. CDR1 is SNHLY, CDR2 FYNNEI, per germline. CDR3 length equals 14 residues. CDR3 loop: CASSDSGMNTEAFF. The DNA for the CDR3 is TGTGCCAGCAGTGATAGCGGGATGAACACTGAAGCTTTCTTT.